The source of this T cell receptor beta chain is a study of beta chain features in type 1 diabetes. This clone has at least ten counts. Its antigen is not identified. V dropped 8 bases and J dropped 5; count of bases not matched to a gene: 2. The CDR3 runs 13 residues. Looked up from germline, CDR1 is SEHNR and CDR2 is FQNEAQ (reference sequence). Every donor provided one heparinised blood draw, which averaged roughly 120 mL. It was via CD45RO/CCR7/CD25/CD127/CD95/CD27 that CD4+ naive, central memory, regulatory and stem cell-like memory cells were sorted. Purity exceeding 95% was reached by all sorted populations. cDNA synthesis used the whole RNA isolate, giving expressed TCRB sequences. Sequencing was performed with immunoSEQ multiplex PCR; in TCRdb, only in-frame clones are kept and a portion is missing. The data contain 250,000 to 350,000 clones, 12% to 15% of them singletons. Broader study findings: Shorter templates might be favored by PCR, and equally so in patients and in controls.

The source material was central memory CD4+ T cells from blood. The TCR comes from a man aged 25-45 years in good health. The rearrangement links TRBV7-9 to TRBJ2-3; TRBD2 aligns across 12 bases. CDR3 bases: TGTGCCAGCGAGACTAGCGGGAGAGATACGCAGTATTTT. This codes for CASETSGRDTQYF.